The rows below give T cell receptor beta chains drawn from one sample of a study of T-cell memory formation after mild COVID-19. TCRdb re-called the 5' RACE reads through MiXCR, storing one row per CDR3 protein. Among about 82,000 distinct CDR3 sequences listed, roughly 16% were seen once. Sequencing input: PBMCs or a T cell subset sorted from them (not recorded which). These receptors were obtained from a man aged 18 to 30 who had mild COVID-19 (a few samples of this study predate the infection). Cell type and time point are not known. CDR3s include the opening cysteine and the closing phenylalanine or tryptophan. The D gene is left open where the match is weak.

TRBV4-1	-	CASSQAVSIGDTIYF
TRBV20-1	TRBD1	CSARTGASDQPQHF
TRBV4-1	-	CASSLATAQETQYF
TRBV12-3/TRBV12-4	TRBD2	CASWPGGPYEQFF
TRBV6-5	-	CASSYGQGNQPQHF
TRBV6-5	TRBD1	CASIQTGVRSLRGGTEAFF
TRBV9	TRBD2	CASSVWTSGGTGELFF
TRBV12-3/TRBV12-4	-	CASSLYTTYEQYF
TRBV6-5	TRBD1	CASSGWDRHNEQFF
TRBV11-1	-	CASNERTRTDTQYF
TRBV4-2	-	CASSQDRGAVYNEQFF
TRBV10-3	-	CAISEGVSTNEKLFF
TRBV12-3/TRBV12-4	TRBD1	CASSVGTGQFF
TRBV4-1	-	CASSPPTGPEAFF
TRBV1	-	CSVVPEGGLETQYF
TRBV6-5	-	CASSYRGYSYNSPLHF
TRBV12-3/TRBV12-4	-	CASSYPPLSSYNEQFF
TRBV10-2	-	CASSEQGLYYEQYF
TRBV19	-	CASSISSIQYF
TRBV5-1	-	CASTPPGGAYNEQFF
TRBV20-1	-	CSASYNGYTQYF
TRBV5-6	TRBD1	CASSSDRVSYEQYF
TRBV29-1	TRBD2	CSVNRRLASDTQYF
TRBV5-1	-	CASSLAPERLTDTQYF
TRBV29-1	TRBD1	CSVDGAGGAYGYTF
TRBV4-2	TRBD1	CASSQGGQGGPYEQYF
TRBV27	-	CASSFLAGSSYNEQFF
TRBV12-3/TRBV12-4	TRBD1	CASSWGTGGNEQFF
TRBV7-9	-	CASSRPDGTSDGYTF
TRBV7-9	-	CAQGRETQYF
TRBV19	-	CASSIATGAYQETQYF
TRBV5-1	-	CASSGGEKLFF
TRBV29-1	TRBD1	CSAQGGDRGAEQYF
TRBV7-9	TRBD1	CASSLGGDRVYGYTF
TRBV11-2	-	CASRLYNEQFF
TRBV6-2/TRBV6-3	TRBD2	CATTAGGETYEQYF
TRBV19	TRBD1	CATATDRADTEAFF
TRBV15	TRBD2	CATSDTSGGGQTQYF
TRBV7-7	TRBD2	CASSSHGGFTDTQYF
TRBV7-9	-	CASSLVTPAYEQYF
TRBV5-1	TRBD1	CASSPGTGPREQYF
TRBV7-6	-	CASSSRGANTIYF
TRBV5-6	-	CASSALGFNTEAFF
TRBV7-9	TRBD1	CASSPRTGERYNEQFF
TRBV27	TRBD1	CASSFAGTTGDEQYF